The clone carrying this T cell receptor (beta chain) has a handful of counts. Its cognate antigen is unknown. The CDR3 loop spans 14 amino acids. V gave up 5 bases and J gave up 2 bases, with 13 bases separating them. CDR1 and CDR2 from the germline V gene are LNHDA and SQIVND (reference sequence). The data were taken from a study of T-cell memory formation after mild COVID-19. Findings and limits, study-wide: A subset of responding clones appeared in pre-infection memory, suggesting cross-reactive memory joined.

It was 5'RACE with constant-segment primers that produced the TCR alpha and TCR beta cDNA libraries, which carried sample barcodes and UMIs. Each CDR3 protein gets one entry after TCRdb re-called the 5' RACE reads with MiXCR. Among fewer than 350,000 distinct CDR3 sequences listed, 15% to 20% were seen once. The V gene is TRBV19, the J gene TRBJ2-7; no definite D call. Sequences were obtained from PBMCs or a T cell subset sorted from them (not recorded which). This sequence originates from a young man who had mild COVID-19 (a few samples of this study predate the infection). Cell type and time point are not known. This chain's CDR3 is CASSYRAAAYEQYF. The CDR3 nucleotides are TGTGCCAGTAGTTACCGGGCGGCGGCCTACGAGCAGTACTTC.